This TCR beta chain was recovered during a study of T cell clones after liver transplantation. The wider study: Liver transplant recipients had immunosuppression withdrawal attempted within 2 years. Graft-donor-reactive sequences were compared with third-party-reactive TCRbeta sequences from pre-transplant mixed lymphocyte reactions.

Trimming shortened V by 6 bases and J by 7 bases, and 14 bases separated the two germline ends. Germline lookup yields CDR1 SGHRS and CDR2 YFSETQ. CDR3 size: 13 residues. Generated by immunoSEQ multiplex PCR, the TCRdb table keeps only in-frame clones and is missing some. This sample carries tens of thousands of clones, roughly 80% of them seen once, and the ten largest clones take 0.45% to 0.6%. CD3+CD4+ and CD3+CD8+ cells were FACS-sorted from thawed unstimulated PBMCs. Overall study results and limits: Donor-reactive sequences fell more than third party-reactive ones, suggesting partial deletion.

On this clone: Its matching antigen is unknown.

This chain connects TRBV5-1 to TRBJ2-1; D unresolved. The receptor comes from a human patient who received a liver transplant. Some T cells may originate from the graft donor. The material sequenced was CD4+ T cells from blood, taken around 42 months after liver transplant. The CDR3 reads CASTLYSENEQFF. The CDR3 DNA reads TGCGCCAGCACCCTGTACTCTGAGAATGAGCAGTTCTTC.